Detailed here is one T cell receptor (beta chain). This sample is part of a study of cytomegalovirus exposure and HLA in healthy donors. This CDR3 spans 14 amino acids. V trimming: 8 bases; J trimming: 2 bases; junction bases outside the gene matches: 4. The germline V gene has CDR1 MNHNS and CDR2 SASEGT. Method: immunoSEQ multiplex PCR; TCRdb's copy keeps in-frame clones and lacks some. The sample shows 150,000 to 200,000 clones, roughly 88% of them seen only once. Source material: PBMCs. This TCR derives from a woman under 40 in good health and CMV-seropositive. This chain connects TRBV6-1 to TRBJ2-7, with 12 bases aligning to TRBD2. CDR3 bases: TGTGCCAGCGAGAGGACTAGCGGGACCTACGAGCAGTACTTC. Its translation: CASERTSGTYEQYF.